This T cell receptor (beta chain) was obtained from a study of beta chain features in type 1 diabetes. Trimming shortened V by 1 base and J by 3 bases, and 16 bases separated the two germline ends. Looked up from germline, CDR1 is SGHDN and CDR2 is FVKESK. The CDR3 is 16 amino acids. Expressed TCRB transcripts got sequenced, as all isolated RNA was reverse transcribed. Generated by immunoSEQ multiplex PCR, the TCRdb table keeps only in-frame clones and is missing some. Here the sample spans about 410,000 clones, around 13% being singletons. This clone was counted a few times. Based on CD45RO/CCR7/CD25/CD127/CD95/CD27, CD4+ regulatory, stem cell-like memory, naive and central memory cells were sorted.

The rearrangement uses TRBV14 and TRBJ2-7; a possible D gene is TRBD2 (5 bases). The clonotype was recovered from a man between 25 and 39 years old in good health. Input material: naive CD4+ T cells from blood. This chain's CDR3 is CASSQGRAPSGYEQYF. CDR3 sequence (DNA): TGTGCCAGCAGCCAAGGTCGTGCGCCAAGCGGCTACGAGCAGTACTTC.